The entry below gives a single TCR beta chain sequence along with its context. This table comes from immunoSEQ multiplex PCR, and its TCRdb copy is limited to in-frame clones, with some not included. This sample yields under 100,000 clones, of which about 87% are seen a single time; over 13% belongs to the top ten. The data are from a study of control samples from healthy donors and cancer patients. Per germline, CDR1 SGHRS and CDR2 YFSETQ. Deletions cut 0 bases from V and 7 bases from J, with 7 bases between. CDR3 size: 12 residues. Sample: blood. The gene calls are TRBV5-1 and TRBJ1-2; D is unresolved. The receptor was isolated from an older woman in good health. The CDR3 nucleotides read TGCGCCAGCAGCTTGGGGTCAGGTGGCTACACCTTC. Amino acid sequence: CASSLGSGGYTF. The full variable domain, its missing parts supplied by reference TRBV5-1 and TRBJ1-2, is KAGVTQTPRYLIKTRGQQVTLSCSPISGHRSVSWYQQTPGQGLQFLFEYFSETQRNKGNFPGRFSGRQFSNSRSEMNVSTLELGDSALYLCASSLGSGGYTFGSGTRLTVV.